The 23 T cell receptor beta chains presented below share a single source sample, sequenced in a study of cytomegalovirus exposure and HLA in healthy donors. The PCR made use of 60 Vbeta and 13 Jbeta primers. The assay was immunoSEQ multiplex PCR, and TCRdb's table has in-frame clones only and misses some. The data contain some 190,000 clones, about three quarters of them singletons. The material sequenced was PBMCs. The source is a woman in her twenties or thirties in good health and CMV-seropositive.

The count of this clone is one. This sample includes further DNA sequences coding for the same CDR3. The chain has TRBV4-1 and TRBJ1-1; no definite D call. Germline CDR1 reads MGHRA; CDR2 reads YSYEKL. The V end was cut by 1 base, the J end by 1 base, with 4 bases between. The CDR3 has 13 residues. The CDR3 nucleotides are TGCGCCAGCAGCCAAGGGCCGAACACTGAAGCTTTCTTT. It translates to CASSQGPNTEAFF.

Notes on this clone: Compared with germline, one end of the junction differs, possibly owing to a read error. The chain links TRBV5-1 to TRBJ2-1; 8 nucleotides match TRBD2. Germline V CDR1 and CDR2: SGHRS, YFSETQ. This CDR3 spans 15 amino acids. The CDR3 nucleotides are TGCGCCAGCAGCTTGGTTCTGGGACTAGACAATGAGCAGCTCTTC. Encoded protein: CASSLVLGLDNEQLF. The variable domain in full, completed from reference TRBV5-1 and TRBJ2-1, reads KAGVTQTPRYLIKTRGQQVTLSCSPISGHRSVSWYQQTPGQGLQFLFEYFSETQRNKGNFPGRFSGRQFSNSRSEMNVSTLELGDSALYLCASSLVLGLDNEQLFGPGTRLTVL.

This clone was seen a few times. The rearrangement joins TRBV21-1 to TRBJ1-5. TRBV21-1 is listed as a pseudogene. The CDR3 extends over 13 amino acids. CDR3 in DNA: TGTGCCAGCAGCTGCCTCCGGAATCAGCCCCAGCATTTT. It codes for CASSCLRNQPQHF.

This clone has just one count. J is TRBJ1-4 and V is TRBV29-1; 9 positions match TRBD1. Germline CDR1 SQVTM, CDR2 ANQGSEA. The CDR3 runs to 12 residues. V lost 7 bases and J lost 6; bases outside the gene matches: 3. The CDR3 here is CSATGGDEKLFF. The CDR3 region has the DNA TGCAGCGCGACAGGGGGGGATGAAAAACTGTTTTTT.

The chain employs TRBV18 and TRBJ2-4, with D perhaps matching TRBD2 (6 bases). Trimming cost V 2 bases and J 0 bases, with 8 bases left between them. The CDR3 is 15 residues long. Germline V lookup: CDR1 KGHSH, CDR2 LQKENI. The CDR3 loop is CASSPWGVAKNIQYF. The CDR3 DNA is TGTGCCAGCTCACCATGGGGGGTAGCCAAAAACATTCAGTACTTC.

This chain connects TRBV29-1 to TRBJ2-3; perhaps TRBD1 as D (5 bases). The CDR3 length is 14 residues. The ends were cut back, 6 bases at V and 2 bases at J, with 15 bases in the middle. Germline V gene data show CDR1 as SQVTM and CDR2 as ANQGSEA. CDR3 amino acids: CSVAPGSNTDTQYF. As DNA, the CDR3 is TGCAGCGTGGCCCCAGGGTCGAACACAGATACGCAGTATTTT.

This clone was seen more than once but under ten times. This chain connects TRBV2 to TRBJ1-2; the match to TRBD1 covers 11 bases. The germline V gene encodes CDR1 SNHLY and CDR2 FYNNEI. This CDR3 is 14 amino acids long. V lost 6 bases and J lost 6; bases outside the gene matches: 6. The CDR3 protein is CASSVDRGPDGYTF. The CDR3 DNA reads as TGTGCCAGCAGCGTGGACAGGGGGCCGGATGGCTACACCTTC. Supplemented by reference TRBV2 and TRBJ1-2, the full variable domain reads EPEVTQTPSHQVTQMGQEVILRCVPISNHLYFYWYRQILGQKVEFLVSFYNNEISEKSEIFDDQFSVERPDGSNFTLKIRSTKLEDSAMYFCASSVDRGPDGYTFGSGTRLTVV.

CDR3 region: CAGVTGVNTGELFF. Here the CDR3 DNA reads TGTGCCGGGGTTACAGGGGTGAACACCGGGGAGCTGTTTTTT. The rearrangement joins TRBV12-1 to TRBJ2-2; the D segment call TRBD1 is taken from the table without a DNA check. TRBV12-1 is a documented pseudogene. The CDR3 loop spans 14 amino acids.

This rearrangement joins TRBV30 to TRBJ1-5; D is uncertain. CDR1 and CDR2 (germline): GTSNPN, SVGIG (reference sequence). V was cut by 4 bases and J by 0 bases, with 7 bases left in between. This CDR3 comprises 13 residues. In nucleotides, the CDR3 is TGTGCCTGGACGAGAAATAGCAATCAGCCCCAGCATTTT. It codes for CAWTRNSNQPQHF.

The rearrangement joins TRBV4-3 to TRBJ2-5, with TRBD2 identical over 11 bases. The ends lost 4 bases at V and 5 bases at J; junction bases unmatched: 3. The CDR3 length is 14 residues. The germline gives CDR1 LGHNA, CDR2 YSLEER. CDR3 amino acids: CASSPTSGSETQYF. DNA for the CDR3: TGCGCCAGCAGCCCAACTAGCGGGAGTGAGACCCAGTACTTC.

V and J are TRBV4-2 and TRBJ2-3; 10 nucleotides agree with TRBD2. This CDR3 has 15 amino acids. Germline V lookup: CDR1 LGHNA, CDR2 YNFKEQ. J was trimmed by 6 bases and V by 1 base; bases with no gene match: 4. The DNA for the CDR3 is TGTGCCAGCAGCCAAGGAAGCGGGAGGGACGATACGCAGTATTTT. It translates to CASSQGSGRDDTQYF.

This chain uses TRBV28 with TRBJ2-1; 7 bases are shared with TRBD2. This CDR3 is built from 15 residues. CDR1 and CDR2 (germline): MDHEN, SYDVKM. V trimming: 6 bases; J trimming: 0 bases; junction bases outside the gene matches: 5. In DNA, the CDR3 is TGTGCCAGCAGCCCTTCTAGCGGCTCCTACAATGAGCAGTTCTTC. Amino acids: CASSPSSGSYNEQFF.

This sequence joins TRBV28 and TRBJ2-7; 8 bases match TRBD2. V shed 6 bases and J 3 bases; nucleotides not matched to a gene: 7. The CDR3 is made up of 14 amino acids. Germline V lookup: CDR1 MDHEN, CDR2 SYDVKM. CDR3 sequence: CASSETGTSYEQYF. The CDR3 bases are TGTGCCAGCAGCGAAACCGGGACTAGCTACGAGCAGTACTTC.

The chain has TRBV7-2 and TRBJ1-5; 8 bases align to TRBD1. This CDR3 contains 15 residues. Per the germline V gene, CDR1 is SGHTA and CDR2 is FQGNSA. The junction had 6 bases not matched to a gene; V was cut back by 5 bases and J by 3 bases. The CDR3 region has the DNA TGTGCCAGCAGCAGAACGACAGGGGTCAATCAGCCCCAGCATTTT. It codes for CASSRTTGVNQPQHF.

CDR3 in amino acids: CASSPTSRTYNEQFF. CDR3 nucleotide sequence: TGTGCCAGCAGCCCAACTAGTCGCACCTACAATGAGCAGTTCTTC. The V call is TRBV7-9, the J call TRBJ2-1; tentative D call: TRBD2 (5 bases). CDR3 size: 15 residues. Germline loops: CDR1 SEHNR, CDR2 FQNEAQ (reference sequence). The V end was cut by 5 bases, the J end by 2 bases, with 13 bases between.

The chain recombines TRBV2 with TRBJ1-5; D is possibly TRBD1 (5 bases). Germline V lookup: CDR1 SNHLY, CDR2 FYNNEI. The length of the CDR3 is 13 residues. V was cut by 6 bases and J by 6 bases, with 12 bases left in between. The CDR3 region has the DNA TGTGCCAGCAGACCGGACGGGGGTCAGCCCCAGCATTTT. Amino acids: CASRPDGGQPQHF.

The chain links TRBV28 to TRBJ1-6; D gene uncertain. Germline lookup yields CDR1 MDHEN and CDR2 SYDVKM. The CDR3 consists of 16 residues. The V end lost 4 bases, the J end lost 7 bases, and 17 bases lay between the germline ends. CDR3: CASSSYPGVQNSPLHF. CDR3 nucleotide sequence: TGTGCCAGCAGTTCATACCCGGGAGTGCAGAATTCACCCCTCCACTTT. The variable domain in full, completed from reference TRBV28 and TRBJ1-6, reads DVKVTQSSRYLVKRTGEKVFLECVQDMDHENMFWYRQDPGLGLRLIYFSYDVKMKEKGDIPEGYSVSREKKERFSLILESASTNQTSMYLCASSSYPGVQNSPLHFGNGTRLTVT.

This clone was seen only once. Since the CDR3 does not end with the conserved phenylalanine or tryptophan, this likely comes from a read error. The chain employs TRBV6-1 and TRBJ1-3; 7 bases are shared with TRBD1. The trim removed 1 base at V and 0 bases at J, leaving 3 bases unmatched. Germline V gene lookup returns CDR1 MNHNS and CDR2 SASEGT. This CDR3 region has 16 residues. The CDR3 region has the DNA TGTGCCAGCAGTGAAGGGACAGGTCACTCTGGAAACACCATATATTCT. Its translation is CASSEGTGHSGNTIYS.

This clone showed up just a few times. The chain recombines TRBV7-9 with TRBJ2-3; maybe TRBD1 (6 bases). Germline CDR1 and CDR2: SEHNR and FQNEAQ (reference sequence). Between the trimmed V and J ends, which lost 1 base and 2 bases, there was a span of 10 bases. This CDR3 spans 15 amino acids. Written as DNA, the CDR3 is TGTGCCAGCAGCTTAGGGACAGTCAACACAGATACGCAGTATTTT. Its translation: CASSLGTVNTDTQYF.

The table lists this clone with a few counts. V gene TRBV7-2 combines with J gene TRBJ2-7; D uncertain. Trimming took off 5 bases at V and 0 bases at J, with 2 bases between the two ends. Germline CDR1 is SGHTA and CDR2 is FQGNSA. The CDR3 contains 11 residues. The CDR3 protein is CASSLSYEQYF. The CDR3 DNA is TGTGCCAGCAGCCTCTCCTACGAGCAGTACTTC.

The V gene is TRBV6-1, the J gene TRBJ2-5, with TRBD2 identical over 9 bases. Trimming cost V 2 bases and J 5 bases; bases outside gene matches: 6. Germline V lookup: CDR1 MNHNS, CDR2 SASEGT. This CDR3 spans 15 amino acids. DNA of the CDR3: TGTGCCAGCAGTGAACTAGCGGGGTTAGGGGAGACCCAGTACTTC. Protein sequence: CASSELAGLGETQYF.

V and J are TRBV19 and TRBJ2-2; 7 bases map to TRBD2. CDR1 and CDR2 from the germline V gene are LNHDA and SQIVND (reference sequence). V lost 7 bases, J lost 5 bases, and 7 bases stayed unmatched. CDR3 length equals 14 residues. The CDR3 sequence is CASNQGGSTGELFF. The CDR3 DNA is TGTGCCAGTAACCAGGGCGGGAGTACCGGGGAGCTGTTTTTT. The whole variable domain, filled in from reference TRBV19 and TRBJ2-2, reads DGGITQSPKYLFRKEGQNVTLSCEQNLNHDAMYWYRQDPGQGLRLIYYSQIVNDFQKGDIAEGYSVSREKKESFPLTVTSAQKNPTAFYLCASNQGGSTGELFFGEGSRLTVL.

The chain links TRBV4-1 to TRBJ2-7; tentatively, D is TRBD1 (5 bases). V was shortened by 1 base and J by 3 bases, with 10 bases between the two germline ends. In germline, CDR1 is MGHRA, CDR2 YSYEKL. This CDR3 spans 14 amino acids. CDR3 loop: CASSQGPGLYEQYF. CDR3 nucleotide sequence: TGCGCCAGCAGCCAAGGTCCAGGGCTCTACGAGCAGTACTTC.